This TCR beta chain appears in the sequencing data of a study of blood T cell repertoires in COVID-19 (dated by TCRdb to about 2020). In terms of the full investigation: The collaborator samples originated in the United States, Italy and Spain and spanned the acute and convalescent phases of COVID-19. The prospective study material was composed of cDNA or gDNA derived from T cells, B-cell-depleted T cells, or PBMCs. Deeply sampled blood TCRbeta repertoires from subjects exposed to, actively infected with, or recovered from COVID-19 were included in the dataset. The repertoires were released in a freely available public database intended as a resource for research on the immune response to SARS-CoV-2. Samples were obtained from the ongoing ImmuneRACE study (first 160 participants) and from some 1,300 subjects provided by 6 global collaborators. A de-identified subject ID, COVID-19 status, age in years and sex were almost always included in the sample metadata. Where HLA class I and class II types were available, the types were taken from metadata supplied by the sample provider, not from assay-based typing. General findings and caveats noted by the study authors: The amount of clinical and demographic metadata varied by source and participant and was provided uncurated.

One collaborating source in Seattle enrolled patients while the patients were actively infected and followed the patients over time throughout the course of disease. Each collaborating institution followed its own protocols to collect whole blood in K2EDTA tubes. For TCRbeta analysis, collaborators shipped samples as frozen whole blood, isolated PBMCs, or DNA extracted from either of those sample types. As encoded in the germline V gene, CDR1 is LGHNA while CDR2 is YNFKEQ. The trim is 3 bases for V and 0 bases for J, with a gap of 11 bases between the germline ends. The CDR3, from cysteine to phenylalanine, totals 15 residues. The read is trimmed to its CDR3 DNA, 45 bases read in frame from base 1. This clone appeared once. The antigen it binds to is not known. Qualities for individual bases were not recorded, and no much larger clone is one base off. TCRbeta CDR3 regions were amplified from genomic DNA using the immunoSEQ Assay, a bias-controlled multiplex PCR. The authors' pipeline ran thus. Nucleated cell counts per sample were estimated from amplification of reference gene primers within the assay. To quantify the absolute abundance of each unique TCRbeta CDR3 rearrangement, sequence reads were collapsed and filtered. For each sample, productive Simpson clonality was calculated as the square root of Simpson's diversity index across productive rearrangements. TCRdb obtained this table from immuneACCESS and retained in-frame rearrangements with V and J assigned. These tables miss some clones; where compared with another copy, unresolved V genes account for less than half of the shortfall, and the remainder is unexplained. That table is the source of V, J and clone size, and D and trimming were worked out from the DNA. For this sample there are roughly 340,000 clones; more than 80% appear just once. 3% of the sample comes from the top ten.

Specimen: peripheral blood. This TCR came from a woman between 25 and 40 years old with COVID-19, enrolled during active disease. Recombination joined TRBV4-2 with TRBJ1-2, with a tentative D gene TRBD1 over 6 matching bases. The base sequence is TGTGCCAGCAGCCAGCCTGGACAGACTAACTATGGCTACACCTTC. Protein translation: CASSQPGQTNYGYTF.